This TCR beta chain was sequenced during a study of blood T cell repertoires in COVID-19. Study-wide background: From the United States, Italy and Spain came samples of acute and convalescent COVID-19. Sample material is recorded as cDNA or gDNA derived from T cells, B-cell-depleted T cells, or PBMCs.

V lost 6 bases, J lost 7 bases, and 12 bases stayed unmatched. CDR3 size: 15 residues. Germline-derived CDR1 and CDR2 are KGHSH and LQKENI. Per the authors' pipeline: The assay estimated nucleated cells by amplifying reference gene primers. Profiling relied on immunoSEQ multiplex PCR, and the TCRdb table lists in-frame clones only, not all of them. Clone size and V and J calls were adopted from that table, with D and trimming inferred from the DNA. There are about 180,000 clones in the sample; 70% to 90% occur only once, and 3.5% to 5% lies in the top ten. The chain carries TRBV18 and TRBJ2-5; TRBD1 matches 9 bases. The TCR sequence derives from a woman aged 25-40 years with acute or convalescent COVID-19. Sequences were obtained from peripheral blood. CDR3 region: CASSPFRDRAGTQYF. In DNA, the CDR3 is TGTGCCAGCTCGCCTTTCCGGGACAGGGCCGGGACCCAGTACTTC.